One and the same sample provided the 22 T cell receptor beta chains below, sequenced in a study of response to subunit inactivated influenza vaccine. TCRdb independently ran MiXCR on the RT-PCR reads; one entry per CDR3 protein. The profile covers roughly 570,000 distinct CDR3 sequences, with approximately 12% appearing a single time and 13% taken by the ten largest. The input for sequencing was PBMCs from blood, taken roughly 46 days after vaccination. The receptors shown here come from a man in his fifties who received an inactivated influenza vaccine.

The rearrangement links TRBV28 to TRBJ2-1, with 7 bases fitting TRBD2. CDR3 length: 18 amino acids. V lost 6 bases to trimming and J lost 2 bases; unmatched junction nucleotides: 16. Germline V CDR1 and CDR2: MDHEN, SYDVKM. Here the CDR3 DNA reads TGTGCCAGCAGCTCCCTACCCCTCGCGGGAGTTACCTACAATGAGCAGTTCTTC. Protein sequence: CASSSLPLAGVTYNEQFF.

The sample holds a few counts of this clonotype. The genes are TRBV25-1 and TRBJ2-3; 12 bases are shared with TRBD2. CDR3 length: 20 residues. Looked up from germline, CDR1 is MGHDK and CDR2 is SYGVNS. J was trimmed by 4 bases and V by 4 bases; bases with no gene match: 18. The DNA for the CDR3 is TGTGCCAGCAGTGCAGACAGGGTAGCTAGCGGGAGGGCCGGGTCAGATACGCAGTATTTT. Translation: CASSADRVASGRAGSDTQYF. Full variable domain (rest looked up from reference TRBV25-1 and TRBJ2-3): EADIYQTPRYLVIGTGKKITLECSQTMGHDKMYWYQQDPGMELHLIHYSYGVNSTEKGDLSSESTVSRIRTEHFPLTLESARPSHTSQYLCASSADRVASGRAGSDTQYFGPGTRLTVL.

This chain links TRBV7-2 with TRBJ2-2; D not resolved. The CDR3 runs to 13 residues. V lost 5 bases and J lost 7, with 11 bases in between. The germline V gene encodes CDR1 SGHTA and CDR2 FQGNSA. CDR3: CASSRDWYGELFF. The CDR3 region has the DNA TGTGCCAGCAGCCGAGACTGGTACGGGGAGCTGTTTTTT.

The rearrangement uses TRBV12-3 or TRBV12-4 and TRBJ2-7; D gene uncertain. CDR3 size: 12 residues. Trimming pared 6 bases from V and 6 bases from J, leaving 12 bases between. The CDR3 DNA is TGTGCCAGCAGCTCGGTTGGCCGCGAGCAGTACTTC. As protein: CASSSVGREQYF.

Only a few counts were recorded for this clonotype. The gene calls are TRBV28 and TRBJ2-1, with 12 bases that match TRBD2. Germline V gene sequence: CDR1 MDHEN, CDR2 SYDVKM. This CDR3 contains 19 residues. J gave up 4 bases and V 5 bases, and 15 bases lay outside the gene matches. The DNA for the CDR3 is TGTGCCAGCAGTCTACTCGAAACTAGCGGGAGGCTCCATTACAATGAGCAGTTCTTC. Its translation is CASSLLETSGRLHYNEQFF.

The V gene is TRBV5-1, the J gene TRBJ2-5; the D is unclear. CDR3 length equals 13 residues. Germline V gene data show CDR1 as SGHRS and CDR2 as YFSETQ. V was clipped by 7 bases and J by 2 bases, with 12 bases between them. The DNA of the CDR3 is TGCGCCAGCTCCGACATTTCTCAAGAGACCCAGTACTTC. It yields the protein CASSDISQETQYF.

In its sample, this clonotype was seen many times. This chain links TRBV4-3 with TRBJ2-7; TRBD1 matches 8 bases. The CDR3 consists of 16 residues. V gave up 1 base and J gave up 3 bases; unmatched junction bases: 8. Germline-derived CDR1 and CDR2 are LGHNA and YSLEER. The CDR3 DNA is TGCGCCAGCAGCCAAGGATACCGGGACAGGTACTACGAGCAGTACTTC. Its protein product is CASSQGYRDRYYEQYF.

The gene calls are TRBV20-1 and TRBJ2-7; 9 nucleotides agree with TRBD1. Germline V gene lookup returns CDR1 DFQATT and CDR2 SNEGSKA (reference sequence). Trimming cost V 5 bases and J 2 bases; bases outside gene matches: 13. This CDR3 region has 16 residues. Here the CDR3 reads CSARPYPDRGTYEQYF. CDR3 DNA sequence: TGCAGTGCTCGCCCTTACCCTGACAGGGGGACCTACGAGCAGTACTTC.

V and J are TRBV12-3 or TRBV12-4 and TRBJ2-3, with no clear D. The germline V and J ends were trimmed by 7 bases and 11 bases, with 22 bases remaining between them. The CDR3 covers 14 residues. This chain's CDR3 is CASTTTLGPRGQYF. CDR3 in DNA: TGTGCCAGCACGACGACTCTAGGGCCTCGCGGGCAGTATTTT.

In its sample, this clonotype was seen many times. The rearrangement links TRBV15 to TRBJ2-1; tentative D call: TRBD1 (5 bases). V lost 2 bases to trimming and J lost 3 bases, with 8 bases between them. The germline V gene encodes CDR1 LNHNV and CDR2 YYDKDF (reference sequence). The CDR3 consists of 14 residues. The CDR3 is CATSRSDSYNEQFF. The CDR3 DNA reads as TGTGCCACCAGCAGATCCGACAGCTACAATGAGCAGTTCTTC.

This clonotype was observed many times. The chain uses TRBV7-2 and TRBJ2-1; the match to TRBD2 covers 10 bases. After removal of 2 bases from V and 6 bases from J, the junction contained 10 bases not matched to a gene. CDR1 and CDR2 (germline): SGHTA, FQGNSA. CDR3 size: 17 residues. As DNA, the CDR3 is TGTGCCAGCAGCTTACGGCTAGCGGGAGAAAGGTCCAATGAGCAGTTCTTC. Translation gives CASSLRLAGERSNEQFF. Full variable domain (remainder filled in from reference TRBV7-2 and TRBJ2-1): GAGVSQSPSNKVTEKGKDVELRCDPISGHTALYWYRQSLGQGLEFLIYFQGNSAPDKSGLPSDRFSAERTGGSVSTLTIQRTQQEDSAVYLCASSLRLAGERSNEQFFGPGTRLTVL.

The chain is built from TRBV3-1 and TRBJ2-2; the match to TRBD2 covers 12 bases. The ends lost 1 base at V and 4 bases at J; junction bases unmatched: 1. This CDR3 is 16 amino acids long. Looked up from germline, CDR1 is LGHDT and CDR2 is YNNKEL (reference sequence). CDR3 region: CASSQGTSGATGELFF. For the CDR3, the DNA is TGTGCCAGCAGCCAAGGGACTAGCGGGGCCACCGGGGAGCTGTTTTTT.

This clonotype was counted a few times. The CDR3 region has the DNA TGTGCCAGCAGTCAAAGACAGGGGACTAGCGTTAGCTCCTACAATGAGCAGTTCTTC. Protein sequence: CASSQRQGTSVSSYNEQFF. The chain carries TRBV2 and TRBJ2-1; TRBD2 matches at 10 bases. Germline loops: CDR1 SNHLY, CDR2 FYNNEI. With V trimmed by 5 bases and J by 0 bases, 13 bases remained unmatched. The CDR3 length is 19 residues.

This clonotype was observed at least ten times. V and J are TRBV24-1 and TRBJ2-3; D unclear. Trimming took off 0 bases at V and 5 bases at J, with 8 bases between the two ends. Germline CDR1 is KGHDR and CDR2 is SFDVKD. The CDR3 runs to 14 residues. As DNA, the CDR3 is TGTGCCACCAGTGATTTGAACCAGAAAGATACGCAGTATTTT. As protein: CATSDLNQKDTQYF.

This clonotype was seen only a few times. This chain joins TRBV24-1 and TRBJ2-5; no reliable D call. In germline, CDR1 is KGHDR, CDR2 SFDVKD. The CDR3 has 12 amino acids. V was shortened by 4 bases and J by 5 bases, with 7 bases between the two germline ends. The CDR3 DNA reads TGTGCCACCAGTGACCTTCTGGAGACCCAGTACTTC. Translating it yields CATSDLLETQYF.

This clonotype was found a few times. J is TRBJ1-1 and V is TRBV4-2, with D maybe TRBD1 (6 bases). Germline-derived CDR1 and CDR2 are LGHNA and YNFKEQ. The CDR3 has 15 amino acids. Trimming pared 6 bases from V and 1 base from J, leaving 15 bases between. This CDR3 is CASRPVGAGNTEAFF. In DNA, the CDR3 is TGTGCCAGCAGGCCCGTGGGGGCCGGGAACACTGAAGCTTTCTTT.

The genes are TRBV20-1 and TRBJ1-3; 7 bases line up with TRBD1. V gave up 5 bases and J gave up 4 bases; unmatched junction bases: 11. This CDR3 contains 15 residues. CDR1 and CDR2 (germline): DFQATT, SNEGSKA (reference sequence). CDR3 in amino acids: CSAGEWTGLGNTIYF. For the CDR3, the DNA is TGCAGTGCTGGGGAATGGACAGGCCTAGGAAACACCATATATTTT.

The chain employs TRBV20-1 and TRBJ2-1, with TRBD2 matching over 14 bases. The CDR3 extends over 13 amino acids. The junction had 3 bases not matched to a gene; V was cut back by 5 bases and J by 9 bases. Germline lookup yields CDR1 DFQATT and CDR2 SNEGSKA (reference sequence). The CDR3 sequence is CSASGLAGAEQFF. The CDR3 bases are TGCAGTGCTTCGGGACTAGCGGGAGCTGAGCAGTTCTTC.

This clonotype was recorded many times. J is TRBJ2-1 and V is TRBV11-2, with D uncertain. The germline CDR1 and CDR2 sequences are SGHAT and FQNNGV. This CDR3 has 13 amino acids. Trimming removed 3 bases from V and 5 bases from J, with 8 bases in between. Here the CDR3 DNA reads TGTGCCAGCAGCTTGAGTAGGAACAATGAGCAGTTCTTC. Its protein product is CASSLSRNNEQFF.

The gene calls are TRBV20-1 and TRBJ2-5; perhaps TRBD2 as D (5 bases). The germline V gene encodes CDR1 DFQATT and CDR2 SNEGSKA (reference sequence). The CDR3 is 15 amino acids. The ends were cut back, 2 bases at V and 5 bases at J, with 18 bases in the middle. In nucleotides, the CDR3 is TGCAGTGCTAGACCACGGGGTAGGAGCTATGAGACCCAGTACTTC. Encoded protein: CSARPRGRSYETQYF.

There are a few counts of this clonotype. The V call is TRBV11-2, the J call TRBJ2-7; D possibly corresponds to TRBD1 (5 bases). The germline V and J ends were trimmed by 5 bases and 3 bases, with 17 bases remaining between them. CDR3 size: 15 residues. Per the germline V gene, CDR1 is SGHAT and CDR2 is FQNNGV. This CDR3 is CASSPGRGKNYEQYF. DNA for the CDR3: TGTGCCAGCAGCCCCGGTAGGGGTAAGAACTACGAGCAGTACTTC.

The chain recombines TRBV20-1 with TRBJ2-1; possible D gene TRBD2, 5 bases. V gave up 4 bases and J gave up 6 bases, with 19 bases separating them. Germline V CDR1 and CDR2: DFQATT, SNEGSKA (reference sequence). The CDR3 loop spans 15 amino acids. The CDR3 sequence: CSATGSGGPSNEQFF. For the CDR3, the DNA is TGCAGTGCTACCGGCAGCGGAGGCCCTAGCAATGAGCAGTTCTTC.